This T cell receptor (beta chain) is drawn from a study of blood T cell repertoires in COVID-19. The overall study: COVID-19 samples collected from the United States, Italy and Spain covered acute and convalescent phases. Nucleic acid was either cDNA or gDNA, and it came from T cells, B-cell-depleted T cells, or PBMCs.

In the original workflow: By means of reference gene primer amplification, nucleated cell counts were estimated. This table comes from immunoSEQ multiplex PCR, and its TCRdb copy is limited to in-frame clones, with some not included. That table supplies the V and J calls and clone size; D and trimming were determined from the DNA. This table has around 150,000 clones, about 85% appearing once. CDR1 MNHEY and CDR2 SMNVEV come from the germline V gene (reference sequence). The CDR3 is 14 amino acids. Deletions cut 5 bases from V and 4 bases from J, with 12 bases between. The V call is TRBV27, the J call TRBJ1-5; a possible D gene is TRBD1 (5 bases). Sequencing was carried out using peripheral blood. This clonotype was sampled from a human donor with acute or convalescent COVID-19. The donor label of this sample is uncertain. CDR3 sequence reads: CASSAITGNQPQHF. The DNA for the CDR3 is TGTGCCAGCAGTGCCATAACAGGTAATCAGCCCCAGCATTTT.